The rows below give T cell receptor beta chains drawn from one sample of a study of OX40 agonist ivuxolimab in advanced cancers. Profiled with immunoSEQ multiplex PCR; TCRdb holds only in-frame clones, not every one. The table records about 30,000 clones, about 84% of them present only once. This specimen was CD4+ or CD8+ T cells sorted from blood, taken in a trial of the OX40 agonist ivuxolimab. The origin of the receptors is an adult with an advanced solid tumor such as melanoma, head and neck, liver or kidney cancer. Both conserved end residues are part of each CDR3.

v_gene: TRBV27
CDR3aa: CASSLTVSMNTEAFF

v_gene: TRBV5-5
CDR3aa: CASSLTVNQETQYF

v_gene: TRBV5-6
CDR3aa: CASSYGTGTGELFF

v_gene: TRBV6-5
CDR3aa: CASSYVGSPNYGYTF

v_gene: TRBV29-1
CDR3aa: CSVADYRSSYEQYF

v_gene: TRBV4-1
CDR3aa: CASSQDGTGGYEQYF

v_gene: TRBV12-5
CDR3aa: CASGFGLERYEKLFF

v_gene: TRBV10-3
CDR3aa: CAISELRDSQPQHF

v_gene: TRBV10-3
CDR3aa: CATTGGDLNTEAFF

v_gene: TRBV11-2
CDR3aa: CASSPRDRTYEQYF

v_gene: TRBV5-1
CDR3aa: CASSLRGPYEQYF

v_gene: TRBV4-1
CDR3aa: CASSQGQGLNNEQFF

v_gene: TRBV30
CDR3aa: CAWSVGQEGGYTF

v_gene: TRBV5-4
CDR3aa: CASSPRTGVEAFF

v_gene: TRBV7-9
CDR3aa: CASSLADGINEQFF

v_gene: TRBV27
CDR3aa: CASSPARTWLNSPLHF

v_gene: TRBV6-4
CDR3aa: CASSEEAGAQETQYF

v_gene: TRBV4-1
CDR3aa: CASSQVPSRDTQYF

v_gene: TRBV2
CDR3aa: CASSELQGLYYEQYF

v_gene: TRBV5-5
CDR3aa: CASSLSWTGVYEQYF

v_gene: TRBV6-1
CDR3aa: CASSESGGNYGYTF

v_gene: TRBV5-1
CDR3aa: CASSLGGSHNEQFF

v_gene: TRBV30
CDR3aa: CAWSATWRTSYEQYF

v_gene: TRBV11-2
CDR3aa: CASSLALAGTGITEAFF

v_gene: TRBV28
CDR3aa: CASSLYRLDEQYF

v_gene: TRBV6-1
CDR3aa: CASSEWDNSPGNTIYF

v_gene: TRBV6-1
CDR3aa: CASSELKWEQSRANVLTF

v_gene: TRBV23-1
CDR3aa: CASSQSIRVEHTDTQYF

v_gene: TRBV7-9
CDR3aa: CASSLNGPSGNTIYF

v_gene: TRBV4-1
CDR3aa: CASSQDPAGRGSYEQYF

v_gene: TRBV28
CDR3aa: CASRARSRDIWDQETQYF

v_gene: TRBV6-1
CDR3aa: CASSEEWDLIRYEQYF

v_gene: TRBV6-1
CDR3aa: CASSEGTDTQYF

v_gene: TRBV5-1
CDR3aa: CASSTLTLGTGYNEQFF

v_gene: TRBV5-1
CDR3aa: CASSLGLNTGELFF

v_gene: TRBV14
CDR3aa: CASSHNPGDEKLFF

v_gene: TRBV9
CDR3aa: CASSVALGTNNEQFF

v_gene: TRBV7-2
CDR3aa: CASSLFGGGGVLYQPQHF

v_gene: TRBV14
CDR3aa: CASSQFGGREQYF

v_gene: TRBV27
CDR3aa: CASSPLAGGPTGETQYF

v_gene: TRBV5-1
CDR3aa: CASSLKEYHEQYF